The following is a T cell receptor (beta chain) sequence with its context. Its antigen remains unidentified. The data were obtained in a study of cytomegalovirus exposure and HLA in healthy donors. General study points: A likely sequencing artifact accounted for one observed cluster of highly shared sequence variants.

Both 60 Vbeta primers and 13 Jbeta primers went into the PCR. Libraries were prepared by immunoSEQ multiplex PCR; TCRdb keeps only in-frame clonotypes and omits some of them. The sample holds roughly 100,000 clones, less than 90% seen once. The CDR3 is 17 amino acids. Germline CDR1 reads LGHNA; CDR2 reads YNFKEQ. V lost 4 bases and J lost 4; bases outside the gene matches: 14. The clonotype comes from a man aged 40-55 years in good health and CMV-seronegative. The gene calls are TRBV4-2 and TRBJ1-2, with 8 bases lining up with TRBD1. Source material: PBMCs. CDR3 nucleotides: TGTGCCAGCAGCCTCATAGTTCCGGGACAGGTCCTCTATGGCTACACCTTC. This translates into CASSLIVPGQVLYGYTF.